One and the same sample provided the 27 T cell receptor beta chains below, sequenced in a study of blood T cells in healthy people across ages. It was with a sample-barcoded 5' primer and a J-beta primer mix that a second PCR of roughly 7 to 12 cycles was run. TCRdb passed the 5' RACE reads through MiXCR, listing each CDR3 protein once. The sample consists of roughly 1.7 million distinct CDR3 sequences, about 35% of them appearing once. The sequencing sample was made of blood. Receptors originate from a woman aged 30 to 39 in good health.

The gene calls are TRBV2 and TRBJ2-7, with TRBD1 matching over 11 bases. The germline V gene has CDR1 SNHLY and CDR2 FYNNEI. This CDR3 region has 13 residues. The J segment lost 2 bases and the V segment lost 9 bases, leaving 3 bases of the junction unmatched. CDR3 region: CASGGQGAYEQYF. The CDR3 coding sequence is TGTGCCAGTGGGGGACAGGGGGCCTACGAGCAGTACTTC.

This clonotype was detected only a few times. V gene TRBV4-2 combines with J gene TRBJ2-3; the match to TRBD2 covers 8 bases. V trimming: 1 base; J trimming: 4 bases; junction bases outside the gene matches: 7. CDR1 and CDR2 (germline): LGHNA, YNFKEQ. The CDR3 sequence is 16 residues long. CDR3 nucleotide sequence: TGTGCCAGCAGCCAAGCTGGTCGGGAGGGCGCAGATACGCAGTATTTT. It codes for CASSQAGREGADTQYF.

J is TRBJ1-2 and V is TRBV24-1; weak D call: TRBD1 (5 bases). This CDR3 is 15 amino acids long. Trimming took off 3 bases at V and 1 base at J, with 11 bases between the two ends. In germline, CDR1 is KGHDR, CDR2 SFDVKD. The CDR3 here is CATSDPTGGNYGYTF. Here the CDR3 DNA reads TGTGCCACCAGTGATCCCACCGGGGGTAACTATGGCTACACCTTC.

This clonotype has just one count. V usage is TRBV3-1 and J usage is TRBJ2-3; 7 bases align to TRBD2. The CDR3 extends over 16 amino acids. In germline, CDR1 is LGHDT, CDR2 YNNKEL (reference sequence). Trimming removed 4 bases from V and 1 base from J; junction bases left unmatched: 8. As DNA, the CDR3 is TGTGCCAGCAGCCCCCCGGTCACTAGCGGCACAGATACGCAGTATTTT. Its protein is CASSPPVTSGTDTQYF.

The CDR3 DNA follows: TGTGCCAGCAGTTCCTTTAGCGGGGGGGCGGATCGGGATACGCAGTATTTT. It is translated as CASSSFSGGADRDTQYF. This sequence joins TRBV6-5 and TRBJ2-3, with 11 nucleotides matching TRBD2. Trimming cost V 4 bases and J 6 bases; bases outside gene matches: 12. This CDR3 comprises 17 residues. Germline V gives CDR1 MNHEY, CDR2 SVGAGI.

Only a few counts were recorded for this clonotype. The chain recombines TRBV20-1 with TRBJ2-7; D possibly corresponds to TRBD2 (5 bases). Germline CDR1 DFQATT, CDR2 SNEGSKA (reference sequence). The CDR3 sequence is 15 residues long. The ends were cut back, 5 bases at V and 2 bases at J, with 19 bases in the middle. CDR3 sequence (DNA): TGCAGTGCTCAACCCACCGGGATCGAGACCTACGAGCAGTACTTC. Translation: CSAQPTGIETYEQYF.

This sequence joins TRBV6-4 and TRBJ1-2; D perhaps matches TRBD1 (5 bases). CDR3 size: 13 residues. V was pared by 7 bases and J by 4 bases, with 13 bases between. Per germline, CDR1 MRHNA and CDR2 SNTAGT. The CDR3 is CASTRGVIYGYTF. The CDR3 nucleotides read TGTGCCAGCACGCGGGGGGTTATCTATGGCTACACCTTC.

V gene TRBV12-3 or TRBV12-4 combines with J gene TRBJ2-1; TRBD2 might be the D (6 bases). The CDR3 totals 16 residues. V was cut by 5 bases and J by 5 bases, with 19 bases left in between. The CDR3 nucleotides read TGTGCCAGCAGTCTTCTCTGGGAGGCCTGGGACAATGAGCAGTTCTTC. Its translation: CASSLLWEAWDNEQFF.

A few counts support this clonotype. The chain couples TRBV7-6 to TRBJ2-1, with a tentative D call TRBD2 (5 bases). From germline, CDR1 is SGHVS and CDR2 FNYEAQ. Trimming took 2 bases from V and 9 from J, leaving 8 bases between them. This CDR3 contains 12 residues. The CDR3 reads CASSLTSAEQFF. The CDR3 DNA is TGTGCCAGCAGCTTAACTAGTGCTGAGCAGTTCTTC. The full variable domain, with the rest looked up from reference TRBV7-6 and TRBJ2-1, is GAGVSQSPRYKVTKRGQDVALRCDPISGHVSLYWYRQALGQGPEFLTYFNYEAQQDKSGLPNDRFSAERPEGSISTLTIQRTEQRDSAMYRCASSLTSAEQFFGPGTRLTVL.

This rearrangement joins TRBV6-1 to TRBJ1-1; D is ambiguous. The V gene's germline CDR1 is MNHNS and CDR2 SASEGT. The V end was cut by 1 base, the J end by 10 bases, with 10 bases between. The CDR3 sequence is 12 residues long. This chain's CDR3 is CASSEDHGVAFF. For the CDR3, the DNA is TGTGCCAGCAGTGAAGACCATGGGGTAGCTTTCTTT.

The chain joins TRBV5-6 to TRBJ1-2; TRBD1 matches at 8 bases. V shed 0 bases, J shed 12 bases, and the junction held 7 bases outside the gene matches. This CDR3 contains 13 residues. CDR1 SGHDT and CDR2 YYEEEE come from the germline V gene. The CDR3 sequence is CASSLAETGANTF. As DNA, the CDR3 is TGTGCCAGCAGCTTGGCTGAGACAGGGGCCAACACCTTC.

This clonotype was counted only a few times. The V gene is TRBV11-2, the J gene TRBJ2-1; TRBD2 is a possible D gene (5 bases). This CDR3 spans 16 amino acids. V dropped 3 bases and J dropped 1 base, with 13 bases sitting between them. Germline V gene data show CDR1 as SGHAT and CDR2 as FQNNGV. The CDR3 reads CASSFEGRRSYNEQFF. In nucleotides, the CDR3 is TGTGCCAGCAGCTTTGAGGGCCGTAGGTCCTACAATGAGCAGTTCTTC.

The V and J genes are TRBV3-1 and TRBJ2-7; D not certain. V was shortened by 3 bases and J by 2 bases, with 8 bases between the two germline ends. The CDR3 covers 13 residues. Germline loops: CDR1 LGHDT, CDR2 YNNKEL (reference sequence). CDR3 amino acids: CASSQGYAYEQYF. CDR3 nucleotides: TGTGCCAGCAGCCAGGGGTACGCCTACGAGCAGTACTTC.

This sequence joins TRBV14 and TRBJ2-5, with unresolved D. Germline V CDR1 and CDR2: SGHDN, FVKESK. V lost 4 bases to trimming and J lost 2 bases, with 11 bases between them. CDR3 length equals 14 residues. The CDR3: CASSPTLGQETQYF. DNA for the CDR3: TGTGCCAGCAGCCCCACCTTAGGACAAGAGACCCAGTACTTC.

Only a few counts were recorded for this clonotype. The chain couples TRBV30 to TRBJ1-2; D may be TRBD1 (5 bases). With 3 bases removed from V and 8 bases from J, the gap between germline ends came to 22 bases. This CDR3 contains 15 residues. Germline V CDR1 and CDR2: GTSNPN, SVGIG (reference sequence). The CDR3 DNA reads as TGTGCCTGGAGGCCCCTTGCCGGGGGGGTAGGAGGCTACACCTTC. It yields the protein CAWRPLAGGVGGYTF.

This clonotype was seen more than once but under ten times. One end of the junction is discordant with germline, which a read error may explain. The rearrangement links TRBV25-1 to TRBJ2-1; 11 bases fit TRBD2. The CDR3 contains 16 residues. Germline CDR1 is MGHDK and CDR2 is SYGVNS. DNA of the CDR3: TGTGCCAGCAGTGAAGGACTAGCGGGTAACTACAATGTGCAGTTCTTC. This codes for CASSEGLAGNYNVQFF.

Ten or more counts support this clonotype. The CDR3 protein is CSVDSVEGYTF. CDR3 nucleotide sequence: TGCAGCGTTGACAGCGTCGAGGGCTACACCTTC. V usage is TRBV29-1 and J usage is TRBJ1-2; unclear D gene. V was shortened by 3 bases and J by 8 bases, with 10 bases between the two germline ends. The CDR3 extends over 11 amino acids. Per the germline V gene, CDR1 is SQVTM and CDR2 is ANQGSEA.

This clonotype appeared many times. The chain recombines TRBV28 with TRBJ2-1, with no clear D. The germline V gene has CDR1 MDHEN and CDR2 SYDVKM. Trimming removed 3 bases at V and 7 bases at J, with 7 bases between. The CDR3 is 12 residues long. This CDR3 is CASSFLYNEQFF. The CDR3 DNA sequence: TGTGCCAGCAGTTTCCTCTATAATGAGCAGTTCTTC.

V usage is TRBV20-1 and J usage is TRBJ1-5, with unresolved D. V lost 5 bases to trimming and J lost 4 bases, with 9 bases between them. CDR3 length equals 12 residues. Germline values: CDR1 DFQATT, CDR2 SNEGSKA (reference sequence). The CDR3 DNA sequence: TGCAGTGCTGCTCAAGGGAATCAGCCCCAGCATTTT. This encodes CSAAQGNQPQHF.

The chain couples TRBV7-3 to TRBJ2-1; D is possibly TRBD1 (6 bases). CDR1 SGHTA and CDR2 FQGTGA come from the germline V gene. Trimming cost V 1 base and J 3 bases, with 10 bases left between them. CDR3 length: 15 residues. CDR3 amino acids: CASSLNAGVYNEQFF. The CDR3 DNA is TGTGCCAGCAGCTTAAATGCAGGGGTCTACAATGAGCAGTTCTTC.

Concerning this clonotype: It may be a read error: a sequence one base away is much more abundant. V gene TRBV12-3 or TRBV12-4 combines with J gene TRBJ2-7; 9 bases fit TRBD2. This CDR3 has 18 amino acids. With V trimmed by 4 bases and J by 4 bases, 17 bases remained unmatched. In DNA, the CDR3 is TGTGCCAGCAGTTCCATACCCTTCCGGGCGGGGGGGAATTACGAGCAGTACTTC. Its translation: CASSSIPFRAGGNYEQYF.

Many counts were recorded for this clonotype. This chain joins TRBV2 and TRBJ2-5; unclear D gene. This CDR3 spans 12 amino acids. V lost 6 bases and J lost 0, with 5 bases in between. Looked up from germline, CDR1 is SNHLY and CDR2 is FYNNEI. The DNA for the CDR3 is TGTGCCAGCAGCGTAGACCAAGAGACCCAGTACTTC. The encoded protein is CASSVDQETQYF.

A note on this clonotype: The junction differs from germline at one of its ends, possibly a read error. The chain has TRBV20-1 and TRBJ1-4; no clear D. Germline lookup yields CDR1 DFQATT and CDR2 SNEGSKA (reference sequence). The CDR3 extends over 12 amino acids. CDR3 region: CGARGANEKLFF. CDR3 in DNA: TGCGGTGCTAGAGGCGCTAATGAAAAACTGTTTTTT.

The chain joins TRBV7-2 to TRBJ2-1; D ambiguous. The V end was cut by 6 bases, the J end by 10 bases, with 13 bases between. The CDR3 covers 12 residues. Germline V gene sequence: CDR1 SGHTA, CDR2 FQGNSA. The CDR3 region has the DNA TGTGCCAGCAGTTTTAAAATAGGAGAGCAGTTCTTC. This encodes CASSFKIGEQFF.

This clonotype has just a few counts. The chain joins TRBV20-1 to TRBJ2-7; 9 bases fit TRBD1. Per the germline V gene, CDR1 is DFQATT and CDR2 is SNEGSKA (reference sequence). The ends lost 0 bases at V and 4 bases at J; junction bases unmatched: 7. There are 15 residues in the CDR3. The CDR3 DNA follows: TGCAGTGCTAGAGATTCCGACAGGGGGAGGTACGAGCAGTACTTC. Amino acid sequence: CSARDSDRGRYEQYF.

As to this clonotype: A single base separates this from a much larger clone, so it may be a read error. This sequence joins TRBV7-3 and TRBJ2-3, with no clear D. The CDR3 contains 13 residues. CDR1 is SGHTA and CDR2 is FQGTGA in the germline V gene. The CDR3 nucleotides read TGTACCAGCAGCCTATTCTCATCAGATACGCAGTATTTT. Protein product: CTSSLFSSDTQYF.

Many counts were recorded for this clonotype. The chain carries TRBV27 and TRBJ2-1; a weak D match, TRBD2 (5 bases). With 4 bases removed from V and 5 bases from J, the gap between germline ends came to 9 bases. Germline V CDR1 and CDR2: MNHEY, SMNVEV (reference sequence). The CDR3 covers 13 residues. This CDR3 is CASSSQRDNEQFF. In DNA, the CDR3 is TGTGCCAGCAGTTCTCAGAGGGACAATGAGCAGTTCTTC.